The source of this TCR beta chain is a study of cytomegalovirus exposure and HLA in healthy donors. Broader study findings: Diagnosis of cytomegalovirus status made by the classifier reportedly showed high specificity and sensitivity. It was confirmed in vitro that a few of the CMV-associated chains were specific for CMV antigens.

As to this clone: What it binds is not known.

The CDR3 totals 14 residues. Germline CDR1 LNHDA, CDR2 SQIVND (reference sequence). The V and J ends lost 3 bases and 6 bases, in that order; junction bases with no gene match: 6. The method was immunoSEQ multiplex PCR; TCRdb's version includes in-frame clones alone and lacks a portion of them. The sample lists approximately 150,000 clones; approximately 87% were seen once. This chain connects TRBV19 to TRBJ2-7, with 9 positions matching TRBD1. Sequences were obtained from PBMCs. The clonotype comes from a woman aged 30 to 39 in good health and CMV-seronegative. The CDR3 coding sequence is TGTGCCAGTAGTATCACAGGGGGCGCGGGCGAGCAGTACTTC. Amino acid sequence: CASSITGGAGEQYF.